This T cell receptor beta chain was identified in a study of cytomegalovirus exposure and HLA in healthy donors. Turning to the study itself: Earlier findings included roughly 120 million unique TCR beta sequences obtained from 150 million to 200 million T cells.

The study's findings and limits: According to a later analysis, most TCR beta chains associated with CMV appeared HLA-restricted.

Researchers ran the PCR with 60 Vbeta and 13 Jbeta primers. Assay: immunoSEQ multiplex PCR; the TCRdb copy retains only in-frame clones and omits some. The sample lists around 53,000 clones, approximately 84% occurring once. In the case of this clone: The target antigen is unknown.

The sequenced material came from PBMCs. This receptor was taken from a man aged 45-60 years in good health and CMV-seronegative.

CDR3 residues: CASLEVPLSGGRSGNTIYF. The CDR3 DNA follows: TGTGCCAGCTTAGAGGTCCCCCTATCAGGGGGAAGGTCTGGAAACACCATATATTTT. The chain is built from TRBV4-2 and TRBJ1-3; 7 positions agree with TRBD1. V dropped 8 bases and J dropped 1; count of bases not matched to a gene: 20. Germline lookup yields CDR1 LGHNA and CDR2 YNFKEQ. CDR3 length equals 19 residues.